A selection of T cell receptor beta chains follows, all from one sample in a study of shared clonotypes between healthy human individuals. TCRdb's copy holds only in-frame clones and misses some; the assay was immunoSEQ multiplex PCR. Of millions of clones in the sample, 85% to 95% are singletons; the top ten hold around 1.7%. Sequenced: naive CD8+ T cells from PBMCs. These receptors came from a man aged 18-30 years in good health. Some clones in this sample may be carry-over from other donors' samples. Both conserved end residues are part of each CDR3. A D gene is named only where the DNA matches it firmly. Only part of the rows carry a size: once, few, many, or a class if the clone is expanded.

DNA: TGCGCCAGCAGCCCGTACTCGAGTGGGCCTTACGAGCAGTACTTC; CDR3: CASSPYSSGPYEQYF; D: NA; length: 15; size: NA; J: TRBJ2-7; V: TRBV4-3
DNA: TGTGCCAGCAGCTTAGCCGGCAGGGTGGGTACAGATACGCAGTATTTT; CDR3: CASSLAGRVGTDTQYF; D: NA; length: 16; size: NA; J: TRBJ2-3; V: TRBV7-6
DNA: TGTGCCAGCAGCTTAGTGGCCGGCACCGGGGAGCTGTTTTTT; CDR3: CASSLVAGTGELFF; D: NA; length: 14; size: NA; J: TRBJ2-2; V: TRBV13
DNA: TGTGCCTGGAGTACGGGCCTAGGGAATTCACCCCTCCACTTT; CDR3: CAWSTGLGNSPLHF; D: NA; length: 14; size: NA; J: TRBJ1-6; V: TRBV30
DNA: TGTGCCAGCAGCTTAAGCGGTAACACCGGGGAGCTGTTTTTT; CDR3: CASSLSGNTGELFF; D: NA; length: 14; size: NA; J: TRBJ2-2; V: TRBV7-6
DNA: TGTGCCAGCAGCTTACGAGAATTAATAAGCTACGAGCAGTACTTC; CDR3: CASSLRELISYEQYF; D: NA; length: 15; size: NA; J: TRBJ2-7; V: TRBV7-8
DNA: TGTGCCAGCAGCTTAGGAACTGGACAGGGGTGGAATGGCTACACCTTC; CDR3: CASSLGTGQGWNGYTF; D: TRBD1; length: 16; size: NA; J: TRBJ1-2; V: TRBV13
DNA: TGCGCCAGCAGCCAAGTGGGGACAGCCTCCGAGCAGTACTTC; CDR3: CASSQVGTASEQYF; D: TRBD1; length: 14; size: once; J: TRBJ2-7; V: TRBV4-1
DNA: TGTGCCAGCAGCCCCGGTGAATACACTGAAGCTTTCTTT; CDR3: CASSPGEYTEAFF; D: NA; length: 13; size: NA; J: TRBJ1-1; V: TRBV7-9
DNA: TGTGCCAGCAGCTTGGTGGGGGATGCCTACGAGCAGTACTTC; CDR3: CASSLVGDAYEQYF; D: NA; length: 14; size: NA; J: TRBJ2-7; V: TRBV5-6
DNA: TGTGCCAGCAGCCCACAGCGGGGGGGGTCCTACAATGAGCAGTTCTTC; CDR3: CASSPQRGGSYNEQFF; D: TRBD2; length: 16; size: NA; J: TRBJ2-1; V: TRBV28
DNA: TGTGCCTGGAGCCCCAGGCGACAATACACTGAAGCTTTCTTT; CDR3: CAWSPRRQYTEAFF; D: NA; length: 14; size: NA; J: TRBJ1-1; V: TRBV30
DNA: TGTGCCAGCAGCTTAGGTTGGGGCAAACAAGACACAGATACGCAGTATTTT; CDR3: CASSLGWGKQDTDTQYF; D: NA; length: 17; size: once; J: TRBJ2-3; V: TRBV7-9
DNA: TGTGCCACCAGCAGAGAATCGGGGGTAGGCTACGAGCAGTACTTC; CDR3: CATSRESGVGYEQYF; D: NA; length: 15; size: NA; J: TRBJ2-7; V: TRBV15
DNA: TGTGCCAGCAGCCTAGGGGTGGGGTCCGACGAGCAGTACTTC; CDR3: CASSLGVGSDEQYF; D: NA; length: 14; size: NA; J: TRBJ2-7; V: TRBV7-7
DNA: TGTGCCAGCACCCAGGGGTTCTTAATGTCTGAGCAGTTCTTC; CDR3: CASTQGFLMSEQFF; D: NA; length: 14; size: NA; J: TRBJ2-1; V: TRBV9
DNA: TGTGCCACCAGCAGAGATTACTCAGGGTGGCAGTTAGGGTCCCAGCATTTT; CDR3: CATSRDYSGWQLGSQHF; D: NA; length: 17; size: NA; J: TRBJ1-5; V: TRBV15
DNA: TGTGCCAGCAGCGCCCAACGCTGGGACAGGCCACAGGGCTACACCTTC; CDR3: CASSAQRWDRPQGYTF; D: TRBD1; length: 16; size: NA; J: TRBJ1-2; V: TRBV9
DNA: TGTGCCAGCAGGAATGGACAGGGGGCGCTGGGGGAGCAGTTCTTC; CDR3: CASRNGQGALGEQFF; D: TRBD1; length: 15; size: NA; J: TRBJ2-1; V: TRBV28
DNA: TGTGCCAGCAGACCAAACGGCGGACAGGGGTGGTATGGCTACACCTTC; CDR3: CASRPNGGQGWYGYTF; D: TRBD1; length: 16; size: NA; J: TRBJ1-2; V: TRBV27
DNA: TGTGCCAGCAGCCGAGGAGTTGGTCCGCGGGAGCAGTTCTTC; CDR3: CASSRGVGPREQFF; D: NA; length: 14; size: NA; J: TRBJ2-1; V: TRBV5-6
DNA: TGTGCCAGCAGTTTATCCCCCGGGCAGGGAACGGGAGGGCTTGCCTACGAGCAGTACTTC; CDR3: CASSLSPGQGTGGLAYEQYF; D: TRBD2; length: 20; size: NA; J: TRBJ2-7; V: TRBV27
DNA: TGTGCCAGCAGTTTATTCCCCGCTAGCGGGGGGGACGAACCCTACGAGCAGTACTTC; CDR3: CASSLFPASGGDEPYEQYF; D: TRBD2; length: 19; size: NA; J: TRBJ2-7; V: TRBV27
DNA: TGTGCCAGCAGTTTACCCAGGGGGCGCTCCTACGAGCAGTACTTC; CDR3: CASSLPRGRSYEQYF; D: TRBD1; length: 15; size: NA; J: TRBJ2-7; V: TRBV28
DNA: TGTGCCAGCAGCTTAGGAGTAGATGAGCAGTTCTTC; CDR3: CASSLGVDEQFF; D: NA; length: 12; size: NA; J: TRBJ2-1; V: TRBV7-6
DNA: TGTGCCAGCAGCCCCCTGACAGGAGGGTTCGGCGAGACCCAGTACTTC; CDR3: CASSPLTGGFGETQYF; D: NA; length: 16; size: NA; J: TRBJ2-5; V: TRBV4-2
DNA: TGTGCCAGCAGGGCGGGAGGGCCTGGCACCGGGGAGCTGTTTTTT; CDR3: CASRAGGPGTGELFF; D: TRBD2; length: 15; size: NA; J: TRBJ2-2; V: TRBV7-9